Listed below are T cell receptor beta chains from one sample, sequenced in a study of shared clonotypes between healthy human individuals. TCRdb's table, derived via immunoSEQ multiplex PCR, lists solely in-frame clones and lacks some. The sample shows approximately 600,000 clones, roughly 96% of them seen only once. The sequenced sample was naive CD8+ T cells sorted from blood. These receptors were obtained from a woman aged 25 to 39 in good health. Each CDR3 is given with its conserved first and last residue. D genes are given only for firm matches. Not all rows give a size; the values are once, few, many and, for expanded clones, a class.

abundance: NA
v_gene: TRBV11-2
d_gene: TRBD1
j_gene: TRBJ2-7
CDR3aa: CASSTPTGHRYEQYF
CDR3nt: TGTGCCAGCAGTACTCCGACAGGGCACCGTTACGAGCAGTACTTC

abundance: NA
v_gene: TRBV6-6
d_gene: TRBD2
j_gene: TRBJ2-3
CDR3aa: CASSSVLAASTDTQYF
CDR3nt: TGTGCCAGCAGTTCCGTACTAGCGGCTAGCACAGATACGCAGTATTTT

abundance: once
v_gene: TRBV20-1
d_gene: NA
j_gene: TRBJ2-7
CDR3aa: CSARIILEQYF
CDR3nt: TGCAGTGCTAGAATTATCCTCGAGCAGTACTTC

abundance: NA
v_gene: TRBV19
d_gene: NA
j_gene: TRBJ2-3
CDR3aa: CASSIGPGGEDTQYF
CDR3nt: TGTGCCAGTAGTATAGGCCCTGGGGGCGAGGATACGCAGTATTTT

abundance: NA
v_gene: TRBV11-2
d_gene: NA
j_gene: TRBJ1-1
CDR3aa: CASSLGGEAFF
CDR3nt: TGTGCCAGCAGCTTAGGGGGTGAAGCTTTCTTT

abundance: NA
v_gene: TRBV2
d_gene: NA
j_gene: TRBJ2-7
CDR3aa: CASSEGISGLYEQYF
CDR3nt: TGTGCCAGCAGTGAAGGTATCAGCGGACTCTACGAGCAGTACTTC

abundance: NA
v_gene: TRBV30
d_gene: NA
j_gene: TRBJ1-1
CDR3aa: CAWGWGTEAFF
CDR3nt: TGTGCCTGGGGGTGGGGGACTGAAGCTTTCTTT

abundance: NA
v_gene: TRBV7-9
d_gene: NA
j_gene: TRBJ1-2
CDR3aa: CASSSEVGLKGNYGYTF
CDR3nt: TGTGCCAGCAGCTCAGAAGTCGGCCTTAAGGGTAACTATGGCTACACCTTC

abundance: NA
v_gene: TRBV7-8
d_gene: NA
j_gene: TRBJ2-1
CDR3aa: CASSLTGYNEQFF
CDR3nt: TGTGCCAGCAGCTTGACTGGATACAATGAGCAGTTCTTC

abundance: NA
v_gene: TRBV4-2
d_gene: TRBD2
j_gene: TRBJ2-7
CDR3aa: CASSQDPSGMYEQYF
CDR3nt: TGTGCCAGCAGCCAAGATCCTAGCGGGATGTACGAGCAGTACTTC

abundance: NA
v_gene: TRBV5-1
d_gene: TRBD2
j_gene: TRBJ2-7
CDR3aa: CASSLSSSGNYEQYF
CDR3nt: TGCGCCAGCAGCTTGTCCTCTAGCGGGAACTACGAGCAGTACTTC

abundance: NA
v_gene: TRBV5-4
d_gene: NA
j_gene: TRBJ1-2
CDR3aa: CASSLGQSGYTF
CDR3nt: TGTGCCAGCAGCTTGGGTCAGTCGGGCTACACCTTC

abundance: NA
v_gene: TRBV28
d_gene: TRBD1
j_gene: TRBJ1-4
CDR3aa: CASSPRDRAGEKLFF
CDR3nt: TGTGCCAGCAGTCCAAGGGACAGGGCGGGGGAAAAACTGTTTTTT

abundance: NA
v_gene: TRBV4-1
d_gene: NA
j_gene: TRBJ1-3
CDR3aa: CASSQELNLGGGNTIYF
CDR3nt: TGCGCCAGCAGCCAAGAGCTAAATTTGGGCGGTGGAAACACCATATATTTT

abundance: NA
v_gene: TRBV4-1
d_gene: NA
j_gene: TRBJ1-2
CDR3aa: CASSQEAWGQGGYTF
CDR3nt: TGCGCCAGCAGCCAAGAGGCCTGGGGGCAAGGTGGCTACACCTTC

abundance: NA
v_gene: TRBV28
d_gene: NA
j_gene: TRBJ2-7
CDR3aa: CASSFVRSYEQYF
CDR3nt: TGTGCCAGCAGTTTCGTCAGGTCCTACGAGCAGTACTTC